The 9 T cell receptor beta chains listed next were all sequenced from one sample in a study of blood T cell repertoires in COVID-19. Measured with immunoSEQ multiplex PCR; TCRdb has only the in-frame clones, and not every one. The repertoire holds 150,000 to 200,000 clones, with about 78% as singletons. The sequenced sample consisted of PBMCs or T cells enriched from blood (not recorded which). The receptors stem from a woman aged 45-59 years who had recovered from COVID-19.

The V call is TRBV28, the J call TRBJ1-4; D ambiguous. The CDR3 runs to 15 residues. V was shortened by 7 bases and J by 4 bases, with 16 bases between the two germline ends. Looked up from germline, CDR1 is MDHEN and CDR2 is SYDVKM. The CDR3 coding sequence is TGTGCCAGCACCCGGAGGCGTCGGATTAATGAAAAACTGTTTTTT. This sequence encodes CASTRRRRINEKLFF.

The chain joins TRBV12-3 or TRBV12-4 to TRBJ2-5, with 7 bases matching TRBD1. Trimming at V came to 7 bases and at J to 2 bases, leaving 4 bases not matched to a gene. The CDR3 loop spans 13 amino acids. CDR3 loop: CASTGTEQETQYF. DNA of the CDR3: TGTGCCAGCACCGGGACAGAACAAGAGACCCAGTACTTC.

The chain has TRBV7-2 and TRBJ2-5; 8 nucleotides line up with TRBD2. This CDR3 spans 14 amino acids. Trimming took 4 bases from V and 2 from J; bases not matched to a gene: 3. The V gene's germline CDR1 is SGHTA and CDR2 FQGNSA. The CDR3 region has the DNA TGTGCCAGCAGCTCGGGGGGGGCGCAAGAGACCCAGTACTTC. This sequence encodes CASSSGGAQETQYF.

Remarks on this clone: An end of the junction does not agree with germline; a read error may underlie this. The chain uses TRBV5-4 and TRBJ1-3; D not certain. The CDR3 sequence is 14 residues long. Germline V gene data show CDR1 as SGHNT and CDR2 as YYREEE (reference sequence). The CDR3 nucleotides read TGTGCCAGCAGCTTGGAGCGGACTGGGAACACCATATATTTT. It encodes CASSLERTGNTIYF.

The J gene is TRBJ2-1, the V gene TRBV28, with a weak D call TRBD1 (5 bases). The CDR3 is made up of 14 amino acids. Germline values: CDR1 MDHEN, CDR2 SYDVKM. Trimming left V 2 bases short and J 8 bases short, with 13 bases between. The CDR3: CASSLISPRDEQFF. CDR3 nucleotides: TGTGCCAGCAGTTTAATAAGCCCCAGGGATGAGCAGTTCTTC. Looking up the rest from reference TRBV28 and TRBJ2-1 gives the full variable domain: DVKVTQSSRYLVKRTGEKVFLECVQDMDHENMFWYRQDPGLGLRLIYFSYDVKMKEKGDIPEGYSVSREKKERFSLILESASTNQTSMYLCASSLISPRDEQFFGPGTRLTVL.

The chain joins TRBV3-1 (or the pseudogene TRBV3-2) to TRBJ2-7; tentative D call: TRBD2 (6 bases). With 5 bases removed from V and 5 bases from J, the gap between germline ends came to 16 bases. This CDR3 has 14 residues. Per the germline V gene, CDR1 is LGHDT and CDR2 is YNNKEL (reference sequence). This CDR3 reads CASSLQGGLNEQYF. CDR3 DNA sequence: TGTGCCAGCAGCTTGCAAGGAGGGTTGAACGAGCAGTACTTC.

The rearrangement joins TRBV19 to TRBJ2-1, with a weak D call TRBD2 (5 bases). There are 13 residues in the CDR3. The V gene's germline CDR1 is LNHDA and CDR2 SQIVND (reference sequence). Trimming stripped 6 bases from V and 4 bases from J, with 10 bases between. In nucleotides, the CDR3 is TGTGCCAGTAGGAGGGAAGTATACAATGAGCAGTTCTTC. The encoded protein is CASRREVYNEQFF.

The chain combines TRBV5-1 with TRBJ2-1; a weak D match, TRBD2 (7 bases). V lost 4 bases and J 6 bases, leaving 14 bases between the germline ends. This CDR3 contains 14 residues. Germline V gives CDR1 SGHRS, CDR2 YFSETQ. The CDR3 DNA reads TGCGCCAGCAGCGATAGGGGGGGTGCCAATGAGCAGTTCTTC. It encodes CASSDRGGANEQFF.

The chain is built from TRBV5-4 and TRBJ2-4, with D possibly being TRBD2 (6 bases). Between the trimmed V and J ends, which lost 2 bases and 5 bases, there was a span of 11 bases. Germline V gene lookup returns CDR1 SGHNT and CDR2 YYREEE (reference sequence). The CDR3 totals 14 residues. In nucleotides, the CDR3 is TGTGCCAGCAGCTTAGCGGGCGCGGAAAACATTCAGTACTTC. Protein: CASSLAGAENIQYF.